The next 3 T cell receptor beta chains were all read from a single sample in a study of T cell repertoires in aging, cancer and after chemotherapy. Rearranged V-D-J TRB sequences were amplified with a mixed TRB-A/B primer pool. MiXCR, applied by TCRdb to the multiplex PCR reads, yields one record per CDR3 protein. The sample shows fewer than 9,000 distinct CDR3 sequences, roughly 32% of them seen only once. The template was genomic DNA from peripheral blood, not RNA. Sample: blood. The receptors stem from a human donor in good health.

This clonotype was seen only once. The gene calls are TRBV30 and TRBJ2-7; a possible D gene is TRBD2 (6 bases). This CDR3 spans 14 amino acids. The germline gives CDR1 GTSNPN, CDR2 SVGIG (reference sequence). V dropped 8 bases and J dropped 0 bases, with 17 bases sitting between them. The CDR3 loop reads CAHSRAGSSYEQYF. The DNA of the CDR3 is TGTGCCCATAGCCGGGCGGGAAGCTCCTACGAGCAGTACTTC.

This clonotype was seen just once. The chain couples TRBV10-2 to TRBJ2-7, with D unresolved. The germline V gene encodes CDR1 WSHSY and CDR2 SAAADI. With 0 bases removed from V and 2 bases from J, the gap between germline ends came to 11 bases. This CDR3 has 15 residues. This CDR3 reads CASSESWKQPYEQYF. The CDR3, as DNA: TGCGCCAGCAGTGAGTCTTGGAAACAGCCCTACGAGCAGTACTTC.

The CDR3 loop reads CASSHDGGGQPQHF. CDR3 in DNA: TGTGCCAGCAGTCATGATGGGGGGGGACAGCCCCAGCATTTT. The rearrangement uses TRBV7-9 and TRBJ1-5, with TRBD1 as a possible D gene (5 bases). With 6 bases removed from V and 7 bases from J, the gap between germline ends came to 16 bases. The CDR3 sequence is 14 residues long. Germline V gene data show CDR1 as SEHNR and CDR2 as FQNEAQ (reference sequence).